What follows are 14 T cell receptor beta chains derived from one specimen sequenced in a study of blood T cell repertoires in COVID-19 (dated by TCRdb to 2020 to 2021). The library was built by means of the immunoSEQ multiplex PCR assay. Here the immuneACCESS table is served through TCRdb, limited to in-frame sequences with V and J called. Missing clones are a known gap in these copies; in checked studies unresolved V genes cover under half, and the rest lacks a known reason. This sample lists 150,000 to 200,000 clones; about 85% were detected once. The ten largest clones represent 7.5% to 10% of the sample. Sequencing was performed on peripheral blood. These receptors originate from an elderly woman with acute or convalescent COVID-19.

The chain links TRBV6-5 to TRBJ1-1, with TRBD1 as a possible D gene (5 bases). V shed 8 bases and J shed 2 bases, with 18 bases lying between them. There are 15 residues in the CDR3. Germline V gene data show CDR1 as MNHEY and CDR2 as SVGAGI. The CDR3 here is CASRLGLPGNTEAFF. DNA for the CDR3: TGTGCCAGCCGACTGGGACTCCCGGGCAACACTGAAGCTTTCTTT.

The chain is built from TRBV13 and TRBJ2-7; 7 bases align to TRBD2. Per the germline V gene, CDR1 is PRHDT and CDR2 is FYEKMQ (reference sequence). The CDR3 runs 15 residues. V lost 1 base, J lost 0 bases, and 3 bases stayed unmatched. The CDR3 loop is CASSLAQRGSYEQYF. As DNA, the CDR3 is TGTGCCAGCAGCTTAGCCCAGCGGGGCTCCTACGAGCAGTACTTC. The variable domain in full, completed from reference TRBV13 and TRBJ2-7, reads AAGVIQSPRHLIKEKRETATLKCYPIPRHDTVYWYQQGPGQDPQFLISFYEKMQSDKGSIPDRFSAQQFSDYHSELNMSSLELGDSALYFCASSLAQRGSYEQYFGPGTRLTVT.

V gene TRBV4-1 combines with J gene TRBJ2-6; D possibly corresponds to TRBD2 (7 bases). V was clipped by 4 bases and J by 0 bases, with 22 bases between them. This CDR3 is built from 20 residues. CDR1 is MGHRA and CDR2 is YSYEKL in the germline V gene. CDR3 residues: CASSPSGGGLPLSGANVLTF. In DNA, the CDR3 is TGCGCCAGCAGCCCCTCGGGCGGGGGCCTACCCCTCTCTGGGGCCAACGTCCTGACTTTC.

The CDR3 DNA follows: TGTGCCAGCAGCTCGGGACTCAGACCCTCCTACGAGCAGTACTTC. It yields the protein CASSSGLRPSYEQYF. V and J are TRBV7-2 and TRBJ2-7, with a weak D call TRBD2 (6 bases). Per the germline V gene, CDR1 is SGHTA and CDR2 is FQGNSA. The CDR3 consists of 15 residues. The germline V and J ends were trimmed by 4 bases and 0 bases, with 13 bases remaining between them.

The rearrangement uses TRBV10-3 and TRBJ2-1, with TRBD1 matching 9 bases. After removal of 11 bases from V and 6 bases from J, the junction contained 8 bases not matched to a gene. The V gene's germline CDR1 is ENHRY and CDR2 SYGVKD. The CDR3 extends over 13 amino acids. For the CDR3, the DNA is TGTGCCGCGATGACAGGGGGAGCCAATGAGCAGTTCTTC. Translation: CAAMTGGANEQFF.

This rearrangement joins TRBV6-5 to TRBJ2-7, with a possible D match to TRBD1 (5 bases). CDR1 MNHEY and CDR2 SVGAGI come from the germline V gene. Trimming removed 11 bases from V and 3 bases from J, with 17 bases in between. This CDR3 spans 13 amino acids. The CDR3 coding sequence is TGTGCCTCGACCCCAACCACAGGCTACGAGCAGTACTTC. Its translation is CASTPTTGYEQYF.

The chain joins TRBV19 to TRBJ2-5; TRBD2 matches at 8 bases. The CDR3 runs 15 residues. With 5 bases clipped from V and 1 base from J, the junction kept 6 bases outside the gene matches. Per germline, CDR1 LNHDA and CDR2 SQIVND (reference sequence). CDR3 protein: CASSSGGGLQETQYF. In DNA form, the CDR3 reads TGTGCCAGTAGTTCGGGAGGGGGGCTCCAAGAGACCCAGTACTTC.

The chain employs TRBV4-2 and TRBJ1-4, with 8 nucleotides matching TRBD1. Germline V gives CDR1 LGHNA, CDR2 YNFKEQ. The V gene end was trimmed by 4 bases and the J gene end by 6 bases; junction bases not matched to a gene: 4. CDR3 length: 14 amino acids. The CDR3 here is CASSLTGGDEKLFF. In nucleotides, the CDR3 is TGTGCCAGCAGCCTCACAGGGGGGGATGAAAAACTGTTTTTT.

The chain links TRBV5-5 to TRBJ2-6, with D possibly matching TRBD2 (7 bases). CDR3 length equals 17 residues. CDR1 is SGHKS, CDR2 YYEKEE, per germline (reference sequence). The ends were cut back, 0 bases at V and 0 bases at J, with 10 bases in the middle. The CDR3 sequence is CASSLAGGHSGANVLTF. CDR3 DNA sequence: TGTGCCAGCAGCTTGGCGGGGGGCCACTCTGGGGCCAACGTCCTGACTTTC.

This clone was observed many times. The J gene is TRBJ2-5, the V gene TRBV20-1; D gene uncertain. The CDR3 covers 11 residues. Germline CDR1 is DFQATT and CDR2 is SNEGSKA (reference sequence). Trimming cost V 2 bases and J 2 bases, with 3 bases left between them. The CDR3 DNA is TGCAGTGCTAGACCGCAAGAGACCCAGTACTTC. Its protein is CSARPQETQYF.

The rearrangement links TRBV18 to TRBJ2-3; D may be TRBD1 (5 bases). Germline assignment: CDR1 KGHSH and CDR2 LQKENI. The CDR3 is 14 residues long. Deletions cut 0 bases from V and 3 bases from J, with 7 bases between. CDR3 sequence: CASSPPQGTDTQYF. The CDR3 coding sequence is TGTGCCAGCTCACCACCCCAGGGAACAGATACGCAGTATTTT.

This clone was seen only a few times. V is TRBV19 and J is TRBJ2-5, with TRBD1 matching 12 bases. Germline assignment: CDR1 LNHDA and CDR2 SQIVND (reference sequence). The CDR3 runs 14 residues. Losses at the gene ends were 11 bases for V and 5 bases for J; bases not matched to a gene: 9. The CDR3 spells CASRDRGRGETQYF. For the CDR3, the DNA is TGTGCCTCCCGGGACAGGGGGCGAGGGGAGACCCAGTACTTC.

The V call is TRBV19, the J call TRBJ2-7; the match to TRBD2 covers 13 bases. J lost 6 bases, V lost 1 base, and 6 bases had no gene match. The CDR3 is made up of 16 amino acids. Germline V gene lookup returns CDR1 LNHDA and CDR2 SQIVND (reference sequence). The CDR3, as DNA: TGTGCCAGTAGTATAGCCACCGGGACTAGCGGGGTCGAGCAGTACTTC. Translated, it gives CASSIATGTSGVEQYF.

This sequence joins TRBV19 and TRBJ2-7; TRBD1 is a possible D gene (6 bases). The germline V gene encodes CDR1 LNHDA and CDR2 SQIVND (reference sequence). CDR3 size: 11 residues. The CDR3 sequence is CALYRVDEQYF. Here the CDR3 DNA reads TGTGCTCTCTACAGGGTTGACGAGCAGTACTTC. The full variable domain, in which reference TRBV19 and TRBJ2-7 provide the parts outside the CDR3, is DGGITQSPKYLFRKEGQNVTLSCEQNLNHDAMYWYRQDPGQGLRLIYYSQIVNDFQKGDIAEGYSVSREKKESFPLTVTSAQKNPTAFYLCALYRVDEQYFGPGTRLTVT.